This TCR beta chain derives from a study of regulatory T cells in long-lasting Graves disease. Whole-study findings and limits: Small numbers of samples may have cut accuracy. Sampling was limited to peripheral blood rather than thyroid tissue. Those with persistent Graves' had less TCR diversity than newly diagnosed patients.

V lost 0 bases and J 2 bases, leaving 7 bases between the germline ends. The CDR3 totals 14 residues. The germline CDR1 and CDR2 sequences are MDHEN and SYDVKM. Assembly of TCR beta libraries relied on iRepertoire HTBI primers together with Arm-PCR of CDR3 regions. TCRdb reprocessed the multiplex PCR reads with MiXCR, giving one entry per CDR3 protein. The sample lists roughly 420,000 distinct CDR3 sequences; about a sixth were seen once. This clonotype was counted many times. The antigen is not known. Stated time point: newly diagnosed GD, antithyroid drugs for less than 3 months. PBMC RNA served as the TCR library source.

The clonotype was recovered from a female donor with Graves disease. The V call is TRBV28, the J call TRBJ1-2, with a possible D match to TRBD1 (6 bases). Sequencing was performed on peripheral blood mononuclear cells (PBMCs), taken at new diagnosis, from a patient treated with antithyroid drugs. CDR3 amino acids: CASSLWTGNYGYTF. DNA of the CDR3: TGTGCCAGCAGTTTATGGACAGGAAACTATGGCTACACCTTC.